This entry describes one T cell receptor beta chain. The data stem from a study of technical replicates of blood from a few donors. The CDR3 is made up of 14 amino acids. V was shortened by 6 bases and J by 1 base, with 11 bases between the two germline ends. Germline V CDR1 and CDR2: SGHRS, YFSETQ. Method: immunoSEQ multiplex PCR; TCRdb's copy keeps in-frame clones and lacks some. The sample contains 70,000 to 85,000 clones, roughly 90% of which appear only once. The chain uses TRBV5-1 and TRBJ2-1, with D maybe TRBD2 (6 bases). The sample was T cells isolated from PBMCs. This TCR was sampled from a human donor in good health. In nucleotides, the CDR3 is TGCGCCAGCACCCGGGAGTCTTCCTACAATGAGCAGTTCTTC. The encoded protein is CASTRESSYNEQFF.